These T cell receptor beta chains were read from a single sample in a study of blood T cell repertoires in COVID-19. Using immunoSEQ multiplex PCR, the repertoire was profiled, and TCRdb retains in-frame clones only, with some absent. Among 250,000 to 400,000 clones listed, 90% were seen once. Sequenced sample: peripheral blood. All receptors come from a woman aged 30 to 39 with COVID-19, enrolled during active disease. The CDR3 runs from the conserved cysteine through the conserved F or W. The order of the fields is clone size, V gene, J gene, D gene, CDR3 protein, CDR3 DNA. The D gene is left open where the match is weak. Size tells how often a clone was seen (once, few, many) or the class of an expanded clone, and some rows leave it out.

>NA|TRBV6-6|TRBJ2-1|TRBD2
CASSFPGLASGNEQFF
TGTGCCAGCAGTTTTCCGGGACTAGCAAGCGGGAATGAGCAGTTCTTC
>NA|TRBV3-1/TRBV3-2|TRBJ2-2|TRBD1
CASSPPGQGYTGELFF
TGTGCCAGCAGCCCTCCCGGACAGGGGTATACCGGGGAGCTGTTTTTT
>NA|TRBV28|TRBJ2-7|TRBD1
CASRTGRGPYEQYF
TGTGCCAGCAGAACGGGCAGGGGGCCCTACGAGCAGTACTTC
>NA|TRBV7-9|TRBJ2-1|NA
CASSLVSYSYNEQFF
TGTGCCAGCAGCTTAGTGTCTTATTCCTACAATGAGCAGTTCTTC
>NA|TRBV30|TRBJ1-1|NA
CAWTSESNTEAFF
TGTGCCTGGACGTCGGAGTCGAACACTGAAGCTTTCTTT
>NA|TRBV27|TRBJ1-2|NA
CASSFLGAKDGYTF
TGTGCCAGCAGTTTTTTGGGGGCGAAGGATGGCTACACCTTC
>NA|TRBV5-4|TRBJ1-2|TRBD1
CASRGAPGQGYDYGYTF
TGTGCCAGCAGAGGCGCTCCGGGACAGGGGTATGACTATGGCTACACCTTC
>NA|TRBV5-1|TRBJ2-1|TRBD2
CASSFPTGGSSNEQFF
TGCGCCAGCAGCTTCCCCACGGGGGGGAGTAGCAATGAGCAGTTCTTC
>NA|TRBV6-5|TRBJ1-1|NA
CASTRTPNTEAFF
TGTGCCAGCACCAGGACACCGAACACTGAAGCTTTCTTT
>once|TRBV3-1/TRBV3-2|TRBJ1-1|TRBD1
CASSPDRGRGTEAFF
TGTGCCAGCAGCCCTGACAGGGGGCGGGGCACTGAAGCTTTCTTT
>NA|TRBV6-2/TRBV6-3|TRBJ2-5|TRBD1
CASSSGTGGYF
TGTGCCAGCAGTTCGGGGACAGGGGGTTACTTC
>NA|TRBV6-6|TRBJ1-1|TRBD1
CASSIRQGYFPTEAFF
TGTGCCAGCAGTATCCGACAGGGATATTTCCCCACTGAAGCTTTCTTT
>NA|TRBV6-6|TRBJ2-2|TRBD2
CASRTGGGNTGELFF
TGTGCCAGCAGAACAGGCGGGGGGAACACCGGGGAGCTGTTTTTT